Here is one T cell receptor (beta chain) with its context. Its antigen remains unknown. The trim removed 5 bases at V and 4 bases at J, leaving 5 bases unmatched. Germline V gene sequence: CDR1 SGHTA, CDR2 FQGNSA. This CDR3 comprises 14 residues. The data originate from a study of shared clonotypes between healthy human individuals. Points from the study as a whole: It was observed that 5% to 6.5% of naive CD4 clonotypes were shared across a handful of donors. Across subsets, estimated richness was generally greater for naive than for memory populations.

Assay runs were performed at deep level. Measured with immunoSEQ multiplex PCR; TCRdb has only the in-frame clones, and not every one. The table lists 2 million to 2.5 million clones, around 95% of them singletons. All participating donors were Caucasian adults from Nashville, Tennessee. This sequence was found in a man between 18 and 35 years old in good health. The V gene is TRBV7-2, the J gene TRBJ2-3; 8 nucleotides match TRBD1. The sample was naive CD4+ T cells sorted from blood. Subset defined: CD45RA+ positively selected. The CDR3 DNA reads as TGTGCCAGCAGCCCGGACAGGGCCTCAGATACGCAGTATTTT. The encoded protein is CASSPDRASDTQYF.